The 32 T cell receptor beta chains below come from one sample, sequenced in a study of control samples from healthy donors and cancer patients. Clones were sequenced by immunoSEQ multiplex PCR, and TCRdb holds only the in-frame ones, with some missing. Of about 69,000 clones in the sample, roughly 84% were seen once. The sequenced sample consisted of PBMCs. The receptors were sampled from a woman aged 50 to 65 with lung cancer.

The chain uses TRBV14 and TRBJ2-7, with D uncertain. Trimming removed 4 bases from V and 5 bases from J, with 18 bases in between. The CDR3 extends over 15 amino acids. Germline-derived CDR1 and CDR2 are SGHDN and FVKESK. The DNA for the CDR3 is TGTGCCAGCAGCCGAAGAGAATATATGGGCGACGAGCAGTACTTC. Its protein is CASSRREYMGDEQYF.

The chain combines TRBV7-9 with TRBJ1-6; 10 bases match TRBD1. V shed 3 bases, J shed 10 bases, and the junction held 9 bases outside the gene matches. Germline loops: CDR1 SEHNR, CDR2 FQNEAQ (reference sequence). The CDR3 has 16 amino acids. CDR3 amino acids: CASSFGPGQGSSPLHF. CDR3 in DNA: TGTGCCAGCAGCTTTGGGCCGGGACAGGGGAGCTCACCCCTCCACTTT.

This chain uses TRBV4-3 with TRBJ2-3; D possibly corresponds to TRBD2 (6 bases). The CDR3 extends over 14 amino acids. Germline assignment: CDR1 LGHNA and CDR2 YSLEER. V gave up 0 bases and J gave up 6 bases, with 10 bases separating them. The CDR3 loop is CASSQEIGGDTQYF. CDR3 coding DNA: TGCGCCAGCAGCCAAGAAATTGGGGGGGATACGCAGTATTTT.

The genes are TRBV4-3 and TRBJ2-1, with 8 bases aligning to TRBD2. CDR1 is LGHNA and CDR2 is YSLEER in the germline V gene. This CDR3 is 17 amino acids long. Losses at the gene ends were 0 bases for V and 1 base for J; bases not matched to a gene: 5. In DNA form, the CDR3 reads TGCGCCAGCAGCCAAGAAACCAGCGGGGGTTCCTACAATGAGCAGTTCTTC. Its protein product is CASSQETSGGSYNEQFF.

The chain uses TRBV3-1 (or the pseudogene TRBV3-2) and TRBJ1-2; D unresolved. Trimming left V 1 base short and J 2 bases short, with 5 bases between. CDR1 is LGHDT and CDR2 is YNNKEL in the germline V gene (reference sequence). The CDR3 totals 13 residues. CDR3 region: CASSQVGNYGYTF. The CDR3, as DNA: TGTGCCAGCAGCCAAGTGGGGAACTATGGCTACACCTTC.

In DNA, the CDR3 is TGTGCCAGCAGTCAAGACGCAGGGGTCTATGGCTACACCTTC. Translated, it gives CASSQDAGVYGYTF. This chain joins TRBV28 and TRBJ1-2, with D possibly matching TRBD1 (6 bases). The V end was cut by 5 bases, the J end by 4 bases, with 14 bases between. The CDR3 is 14 amino acids. Germline CDR1 and CDR2: MDHEN and SYDVKM.

V gene TRBV18 combines with J gene TRBJ2-5; D perhaps matches TRBD1 (5 bases). This CDR3 has 14 amino acids. Germline CDR1 and CDR2: KGHSH and LQKENI. The germline V and J ends were trimmed by 0 bases and 4 bases, with 9 bases remaining between them. In nucleotides, the CDR3 is TGTGCCAGCTCACCACCAGGGGAACGAGAGACCCAGTACTTC. Protein product: CASSPPGERETQYF.

The chain uses TRBV6-5 and TRBJ2-7; TRBD1 matches 8 bases. This CDR3 spans 15 amino acids. CDR1 MNHEY and CDR2 SVGAGI come from the germline V gene. Trimming removed 7 bases from V and 2 bases from J; junction bases left unmatched: 10. The CDR3 DNA reads as TGTGCCAGCATCCTTGTTGACAGGGGTCCCTACGAGCAGTACTTC. Its translation: CASILVDRGPYEQYF.

The chain uses TRBV11-2 and TRBJ1-5; no firm D call. V lost 0 bases and J 0 bases, leaving 6 bases between the germline ends. This CDR3 has 15 residues. Germline loops: CDR1 SGHAT, CDR2 FQNNGV. CDR3 region: CASSLDGDSNQPQHF. The CDR3 DNA reads as TGTGCCAGCAGCTTAGACGGCGATAGCAATCAGCCCCAGCATTTT.

In its sample, this clone was seen once. The rearrangement links TRBV3-1 (or the pseudogene TRBV3-2) to TRBJ1-2; TRBD1 aligns across 8 bases. The trim removed 1 base at V and 6 bases at J, leaving 13 bases unmatched. Germline V CDR1 and CDR2: LGHDT, YNNKEL (reference sequence). The CDR3 has 17 amino acids. The CDR3 nucleotides read TGTGCCAGCAGCCAAGTTGAAAAGGACAGGGCGGGAGATGGCTACACCTTC. Translating it yields CASSQVEKDRAGDGYTF.

This chain links TRBV5-5 with TRBJ2-1; no clear D. V was clipped by 2 bases and J by 0 bases, with 9 bases between them. Germline lookup yields CDR1 SGHKS and CDR2 YYEKEE (reference sequence). The CDR3 covers 15 residues. In DNA, the CDR3 is TGTGCCAGCAGCTTCGACCTTAGCTCCTACAATGAGCAGTTCTTC. Translated, it gives CASSFDLSSYNEQFF.

The table lists this clone with a count of one. V usage is TRBV10-1 and J usage is TRBJ2-3; a weak D match, TRBD2 (7 bases). The V end lost 10 bases, the J end lost 1 base, and 18 bases lay between the germline ends. Germline lookup yields CDR1 WNHNN and CDR2 SYGVQD (reference sequence). The CDR3 runs to 15 residues. The chain's CDR3 is CATTTAGAGTDTQYF. CDR3 sequence (DNA): TGCGCCACCACCACGGCGGGGGCCGGCACAGATACGCAGTATTTT.

V gene TRBV4-3 combines with J gene TRBJ1-1; 8 bases align to TRBD1. Trimming at V came to 0 bases and at J to 4 bases, leaving 10 bases not matched to a gene. Germline loops: CDR1 LGHNA, CDR2 YSLEER. The CDR3 has 17 amino acids. The CDR3 loop reads CASSQEAYRGNPTEAFF. As DNA, the CDR3 is TGCGCCAGCAGCCAAGAAGCCTACAGGGGGAATCCCACTGAAGCTTTCTTT.

V usage is TRBV6-5 and J usage is TRBJ1-2; D is undetermined. The germline V and J ends were trimmed by 2 bases and 0 bases, with 10 bases remaining between them. The V gene's germline CDR1 is MNHEY and CDR2 SVGAGI. The CDR3 length is 15 residues. In DNA form, the CDR3 reads TGTGCCAGCAGTTACGGTCGGAATTCTAACTATGGCTACACCTTC. Translation gives CASSYGRNSNYGYTF.

The CDR3 reads CASKLSGNTIYF. DNA for the CDR3: TGTGCCAGCAAATTGTCTGGAAACACCATATATTTT. The chain links TRBV2 to TRBJ1-3, with D hard to call. The CDR3 is 12 residues long. The ends were cut back, 7 bases at V and 1 base at J, with 5 bases in the middle. CDR1 and CDR2 from the germline V gene are SNHLY and FYNNEI.

The chain joins TRBV6-5 to TRBJ1-6, with D maybe TRBD1 (6 bases). V lost 7 bases and J 9 bases, leaving 10 bases between the germline ends. The CDR3 is made up of 12 amino acids. CDR1 and CDR2 (germline): MNHEY, SVGAGI. CDR3 bases: TGTGCCAGCACCTTCAGGGGTTCACCCCTCCACTTT. Translated: CASTFRGSPLHF.

The chain links TRBV7-9 to TRBJ1-6; 7 bases agree with TRBD1. J lost 5 bases, V lost 3 bases, and 10 bases had no gene match. The CDR3 length is 17 residues. CDR1 and CDR2 from the germline V gene are SEHNR and FQNEAQ (reference sequence). The DNA for the CDR3 is TGTGCCAGCAGCTTTAGACCAACAGGGGACCATAATTCACCCCTCCACTTT. Encoded protein: CASSFRPTGDHNSPLHF.

Details on this clone: Other DNA sequences in this specimen translate into the identical CDR3. The chain joins TRBV18 to TRBJ1-1; the match to TRBD1 covers 8 bases. Germline V gene lookup returns CDR1 KGHSH and CDR2 LQKENI. There are 15 residues in the CDR3. Unmatched junction bases numbered 4, after V lost 3 bases and J lost 1 base. For the CDR3, the DNA is TGTGCCAGCTCACCCCGACAGGGGCAGAACACTGAAGCTTTCTTT. It is translated as CASSPRQGQNTEAFF.

J is TRBJ1-5 and V is TRBV24-1; 10 nucleotides line up with TRBD1. The ends lost 2 bases at V and 0 bases at J; junction bases unmatched: 12. Germline V gene sequence: CDR1 KGHDR, CDR2 SFDVKD. The CDR3 is made up of 20 amino acids. The CDR3 nucleotides are TGTGCCACCAGTGATTATGACAGGGGGCTACTATACGTTAGCAATCAGCCCCAGCATTTT. It encodes CATSDYDRGLLYVSNQPQHF.

The chain recombines TRBV11-2 with TRBJ1-1; 12 positions agree with TRBD1. The CDR3 sequence is 18 residues long. After removal of 2 bases from V and 1 base from J, the junction contained 8 bases not matched to a gene. Germline V gene data show CDR1 as SGHAT and CDR2 as FQNNGV. The CDR3 sequence: CASSLRGTGGIWNTEAFF. Written as DNA, the CDR3 is TGTGCCAGCAGCTTACGTGGGACAGGGGGCATTTGGAACACTGAAGCTTTCTTT. Based on the CDR3 plus reference TRBV11-2 and TRBJ1-1, the full variable domain is EAGVAQSPRYKIIEKRQSVAFWCNPISGHATLYWYQQILGQGPKLLIQFQNNGVVDDSQLPKDRFSAERLKGVDSTLKIQPAKLEDSAVYLCASSLRGTGGIWNTEAFFGQGTRLTVV.

The rearrangement uses TRBV24-1 and TRBJ1-2, with D possibly TRBD1 on 5 matching bases. V was pared by 2 bases and J by 5 bases, with 8 bases between. CDR3 length: 13 residues. Germline V gives CDR1 KGHDR, CDR2 SFDVKD. The CDR3: CATSDSGEYGYTF. CDR3 DNA: TGTGCCACCAGTGATTCGGGGGAGTATGGCTACACCTTC.

The chain employs TRBV29-1 and TRBJ2-1, with 9 bases matching TRBD1. Germline loops: CDR1 SQVTM, CDR2 ANQGSEA. There are 14 residues in the CDR3. V lost 6 bases to trimming and J lost 2 bases; unmatched junction nucleotides: 5. CDR3 sequence (DNA): TGCAGCGTCATACAGGGGGCCCCCTACAATGAGCAGTTCTTC. Amino acid sequence: CSVIQGAPYNEQFF.

The CDR3 protein is CASSSPDSYGYTF. The DNA for the CDR3 is TGTGCCAGCAGTTCCCCCGACAGTTATGGCTACACCTTC. The chain has TRBV27 and TRBJ1-2, with a tentative D call TRBD1 (5 bases). V was pared by 4 bases and J by 5 bases, with 11 bases between. Germline V gene sequence: CDR1 MNHEY, CDR2 SMNVEV (reference sequence). The CDR3 sequence is 13 residues long.

The V call is TRBV2, the J call TRBJ1-6, with 10 bases that match TRBD1. The CDR3 runs 14 residues. The ends lost 5 bases at V and 7 bases at J; junction bases unmatched: 2. Germline-derived CDR1 and CDR2 are SNHLY and FYNNEI. CDR3 in amino acids: CASSSDRGNSPLHF. CDR3 coding DNA: TGTGCCAGCAGTTCGGACAGGGGGAATTCACCCCTCCACTTT.

The chain links TRBV29-1 to TRBJ1-2; D possibly corresponds to TRBD1 (6 bases). Germline V gives CDR1 SQVTM, CDR2 ANQGSEA. CDR3 length equals 16 residues. Trimming cost V 6 bases and J 4 bases, with 24 bases left between them. Here the CDR3 reads CSVSGGTKGPSYGYTF. The CDR3 bases are TGCAGCGTCTCGGGGGGGACAAAAGGACCCTCCTATGGCTACACCTTC.

The chain joins TRBV28 to TRBJ1-5; D gene ambiguous. The germline V gene has CDR1 MDHEN and CDR2 SYDVKM. The CDR3 contains 11 residues. Trimming stripped 6 bases from V and 6 bases from J, with 6 bases between. CDR3 coding DNA: TGTGCCAGCAGCTCCGGTCAGCCCCAGCATTTT. Its translation: CASSSGQPQHF.

The chain couples TRBV30 to TRBJ1-4; D is ambiguous. The V end was cut by 2 bases, the J end by 8 bases, with 12 bases between. The CDR3 contains 13 residues. Germline loops: CDR1 GTSNPN, CDR2 SVGIG (reference sequence). The CDR3 region has the DNA TGTGCCTGGAGTATGGGGAATGAGGAAAAACTGTTTTTT. This gives the protein CAWSMGNEEKLFF.

The chain is built from TRBV19 and TRBJ2-6; D is uncertain. The CDR3 has 18 amino acids. With 3 bases removed from V and 0 bases from J, the gap between germline ends came to 15 bases. Germline-derived CDR1 and CDR2 are LNHDA and SQIVND (reference sequence). This CDR3 is CASSINGRLDSGANVLTF. The DNA for the CDR3 is TGTGCCAGTAGTATTAATGGACGGCTTGACTCTGGGGCCAACGTCCTGACTTTC.

The chain uses TRBV7-8 and TRBJ2-5, with D unresolved. CDR1 is SGHVS and CDR2 is FQNEAQ in the germline V gene. V lost 1 base to trimming and J lost 2 bases, with 2 bases between them. CDR3 size: 12 residues. Here the CDR3 reads CASSLGQETQYF. The CDR3 nucleotides read TGTGCCAGCAGCTTAGGGCAAGAGACCCAGTACTTC. The variable domain in full, with the rest retrieved from reference TRBV7-8 and TRBJ2-5, is GAGVSQSPRYKVAKRGQDVALRCDPISGHVSLFWYQQALGQGPEFLTYFQNEAQLDKSGLPSDRFFAERPEGSVSTLKIQRTQQEDSAVYLCASSLGQETQYFGPGTRLLVL.

The rearrangement links TRBV15 to TRBJ2-4; D is possibly TRBD1 or TRBD2 (5 bases each). The germline V gene encodes CDR1 LNHNV and CDR2 YYDKDF (reference sequence). CDR3 size: 18 residues. Between the trimmed V and J ends, which lost 1 base and 0 bases, there was a span of 16 bases. In DNA form, the CDR3 reads TGTGCCACCAGCAGAGTGGGGGTTGGCTCTTTAGCCAAAAACATTCAGTACTTC. Residues: CATSRVGVGSLAKNIQYF.

V gene TRBV12-5 combines with J gene TRBJ2-3, with a tentative D call TRBD2 (6 bases). Germline V gene sequence: CDR1 LGHNT, CDR2 FRNRAP. Trimming removed 6 bases from V and 1 base from J, with 14 bases in between. The CDR3 is 15 residues long. The CDR3 region has the DNA TGTGCTAGTGGCCCCGGGATAGCGGGCACAGATACGCAGTATTTT. Amino acid sequence: CASGPGIAGTDTQYF.

The CDR3 DNA is TGTGCCACCTCGACAGGGGGCTACGAGCAGTACTTC. Translation: CATSTGGYEQYF. V usage is TRBV3-1 (or the pseudogene TRBV3-2) and J usage is TRBJ2-7, with 9 bases that match TRBD1. Germline loops: CDR1 LGHDT, CDR2 YNNKEL (reference sequence). The CDR3 contains 12 residues. With V trimmed by 10 bases and J by 3 bases, 4 bases remained unmatched.